The following is a T cell receptor beta chain sequence with its context. V lost 2 bases, J lost 0 bases, and 2 bases stayed unmatched. The germline gives CDR1 SGHDT, CDR2 YYEEEE. This CDR3 is built from 15 residues. The data were obtained in a study of T cell changes during pregnancy in multiple sclerosis. Assay: immunoSEQ multiplex PCR; the TCRdb copy retains only in-frame clones and omits some. Of fewer than 90,000 clones listed, 85% to 95% are singletons. This specimen was peripheral blood, taken in the first trimester of pregnancy. The gene calls are TRBV5-6 and TRBJ1-3, with TRBD1 identical over 7 bases. The sequence came from a female donor with multiple sclerosis, enrolled in a pregnancy study. In DNA, the CDR3 is TGTGCCAGCAGCTTAGGGACAGCCTCTGGAAACACCATATATTTT. Its protein is CASSLGTASGNTIYF.